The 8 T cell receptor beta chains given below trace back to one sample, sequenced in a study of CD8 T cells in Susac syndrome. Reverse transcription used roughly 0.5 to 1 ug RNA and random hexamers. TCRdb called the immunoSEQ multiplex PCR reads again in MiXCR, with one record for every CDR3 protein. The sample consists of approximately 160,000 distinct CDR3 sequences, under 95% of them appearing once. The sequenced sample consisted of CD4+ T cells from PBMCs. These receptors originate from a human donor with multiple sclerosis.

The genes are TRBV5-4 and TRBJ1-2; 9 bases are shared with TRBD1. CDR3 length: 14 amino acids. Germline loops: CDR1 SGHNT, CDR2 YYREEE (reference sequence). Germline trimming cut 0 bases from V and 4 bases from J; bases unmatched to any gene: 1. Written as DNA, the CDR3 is TGTGCCAGCAGCTTGGACAGGGGGCCCTATGGCTACACCTTC. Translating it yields CASSLDRGPYGYTF.

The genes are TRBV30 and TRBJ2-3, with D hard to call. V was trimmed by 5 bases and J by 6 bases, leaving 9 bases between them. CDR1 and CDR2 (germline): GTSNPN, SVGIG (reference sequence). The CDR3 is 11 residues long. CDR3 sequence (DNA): TGTGCCTGGGGCCGGTCGGATACGCAGTATTTT. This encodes CAWGRSDTQYF.

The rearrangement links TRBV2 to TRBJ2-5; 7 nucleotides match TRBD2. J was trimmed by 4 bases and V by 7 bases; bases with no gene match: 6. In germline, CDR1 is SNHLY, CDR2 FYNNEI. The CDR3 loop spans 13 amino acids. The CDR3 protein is CASTGLVRETQYF. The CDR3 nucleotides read TGTGCCAGCACTGGACTAGTCCGAGAGACCCAGTACTTC. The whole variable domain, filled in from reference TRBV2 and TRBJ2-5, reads EPEVTQTPSHQVTQMGQEVILRCVPISNHLYFYWYRQILGQKVEFLVSFYNNEISEKSEIFDDQFSVERPDGSNFTLKIRSTKLEDSAMYFCASTGLVRETQYFGPGTRLLVL.

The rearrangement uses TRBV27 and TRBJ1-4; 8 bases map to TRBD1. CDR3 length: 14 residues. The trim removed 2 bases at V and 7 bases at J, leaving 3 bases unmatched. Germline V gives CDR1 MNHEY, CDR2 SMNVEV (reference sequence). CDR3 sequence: CASSLRTGSEKLFF. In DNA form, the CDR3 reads TGTGCCAGCAGTTTACGGACAGGGAGTGAAAAACTGTTTTTT.

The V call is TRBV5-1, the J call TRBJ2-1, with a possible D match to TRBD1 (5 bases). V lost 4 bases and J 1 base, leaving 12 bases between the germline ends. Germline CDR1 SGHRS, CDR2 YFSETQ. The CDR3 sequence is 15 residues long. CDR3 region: CASSPGHLSYNEQFF. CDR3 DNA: TGCGCCAGCAGCCCCGGACACTTGTCCTACAATGAGCAGTTCTTC.

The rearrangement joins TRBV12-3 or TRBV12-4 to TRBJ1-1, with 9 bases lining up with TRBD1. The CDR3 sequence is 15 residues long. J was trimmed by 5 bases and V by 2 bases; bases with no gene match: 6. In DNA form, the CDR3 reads TGTGCCAGCAGTTTAACGGGACAGGGAAGGACTGAAGCTTTCTTT. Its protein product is CASSLTGQGRTEAFF.

The CDR3 coding sequence is TGTGCCAGCAGCGTAGGACAGTATTCCTACGAGCAGTACTTC. Its protein product is CASSVGQYSYEQYF. The J gene is TRBJ2-7, the V gene TRBV9, with a tentative D call TRBD1 (5 bases). The V end was cut by 0 bases, the J end by 1 base, with 8 bases between. The germline CDR1 and CDR2 sequences are SGDLS and YYNGEE. CDR3 length equals 14 residues.

The CDR3 DNA follows: TGCGCCAGCAGAGGCAGGGGTGAAGCTTTCTTT. It specifies CASRGRGEAFF. V usage is TRBV4-3 and J usage is TRBJ1-1, with a tentative D call TRBD1 (6 bases). CDR1 and CDR2 from the germline V gene are LGHNA and YSLEER. CDR3 length equals 11 residues. Trimming stripped 6 bases from V and 7 bases from J, with 9 bases between.